Reported below is one TCR beta chain. The antigen is not known. This sample stems from a study of PD-1 blockade in classical Hodgkin lymphoma. The CDR3 runs 15 residues. Germline V lookup: CDR1 SGHRS, CDR2 YFSETQ. V lost 1 base to trimming and J lost 6 bases, with 13 bases between them. Whole-study results and caveats: The CD4+ diversity rise by C4D1 was clearest in complete responders. Whoever responded completely had baseline diversity much like that seen in newly diagnosed patients. Newly diagnosed patients were reported to exhibit reduced baseline TCR diversity relative to healthy donors.

Using immunoSEQ multiplex PCR, the repertoire was profiled, and TCRdb retains in-frame clones only, with some absent. Altogether nearly 55,000 clones are present, roughly 80% being singletons, with the ten largest covering 15% to 20%. All patients experienced relapse after autologous stem cell transplantation, and brentuximab vedotin exposure was variable. When best responses were assessed, they were complete response, partial response or progressive disease. Sequencing used peripheral blood mononuclear cells (PBMCs), obtained at baseline. The V gene is TRBV5-1, the J gene TRBJ2-2; weak D call: TRBD1 (7 bases). This TCR came from a human donor with classical Hodgkin lymphoma. CDR3 in amino acids: CASSLPTGEAGELFF. For the CDR3, the DNA is TGCGCCAGCAGCTTGCCTACAGGGGAGGCCGGGGAGCTGTTTTTT. Together with reference TRBV5-1 and TRBJ2-2, the CDR3 gives the full variable domain: KAGVTQTPRYLIKTRGQQVTLSCSPISGHRSVSWYQQTPGQGLQFLFEYFSETQRNKGNFPGRFSGRQFSNSRSEMNVSTLELGDSALYLCASSLPTGEAGELFFGEGSRLTVL.